This TCR beta chain stems from a study of CD8+ T cells in alopecia areata. Overall study findings and caveats: Patients shared TCRs less clearly than mice did, possibly for HLA-related reasons. Especially in alopecia totalis/universalis, lesional scalp showed greater clonality than normal scalp did.

It was cDNA, reverse transcribed from extracted RNA, that served as the sequencing template. The table came from immunoSEQ multiplex PCR; TCRdb's copy has only in-frame clones and leaves some out. The sample includes tens of thousands of clones, 44% of them seen just once. V shed 4 bases, J shed 10 bases, and the junction held 16 bases outside the gene matches. This CDR3 comprises 17 residues. In germline, CDR1 is SNHLY, CDR2 FYNNEI. The table lists this clone with a count of one. The antigen is unknown. The source is a human donor with alopecia areata. The chain recombines TRBV2 with TRBJ2-3, with TRBD1 identical over 11 bases. Sequencing input: NKG2D-low CD8+ T cells sorted from blood. The DNA of the CDR3 is TGTGCCAGCAGTGGAAGATTGGACAGGGGGCGTTGGGACGCGCAGTATTTT. As protein: CASSGRLDRGRWDAQYF.